This T cell receptor (beta chain) was recorded in a study of cytomegalovirus exposure and HLA in healthy donors. The assay was immunoSEQ multiplex PCR, and TCRdb's table has in-frame clones only and misses some. The sample shows about 140,000 clones, 80% to 90% of them seen only once. This CDR3 comprises 15 residues. The V end lost 4 bases, the J end lost 3 bases, and 15 bases lay between the germline ends. In germline, CDR1 is MNHEY, CDR2 SVGAGI. This receptor was identified in a man between 18 and 35 years old in good health and CMV-seronegative. Sequenced sample: PBMCs. The chain employs TRBV6-5 and TRBJ1-1; the D is unclear. CDR3 bases: TGTGCCAGCAGTTCCCCTGAATCCCGGGACACTGAAGCTTTCTTT. Translating gives CASSSPESRDTEAFF.